Listed below are T cell receptor beta chains from one sample, sequenced in a study of identical twins. TCRdb passed the 5' RACE reads through MiXCR, listing each CDR3 protein once. The sample includes some 200,000 distinct CDR3 sequences, around 8% of them seen just once. This same sample was also taken into another study, of yellow fever vaccine responses in identical twins.

Sequences were obtained from memory (CD45RO+) T cells sorted from blood. These receptors all come from a woman between 18 and 29 years old in good health. CDR3s include the opening cysteine and the closing phenylalanine or tryptophan. D genes are given only for firm matches. Only some rows state a clone size, as once, few, many or a class for expanded clones.

abundance | j_gene | v_gene | len | d_gene | CDR3nt | CDR3aa
. | TRBJ2-5 | TRBV12-3/TRBV12-4 | 13 | TRBD2 | TGTGCCAGCGGATGGACTAGGGGAGAGACCCAGTACTTC | CASGWTRGETQYF
many | TRBJ2-2 | TRBV6-2/TRBV6-3 | 14 | TRBD2 | TGTGCCAGCTCGGCGGGAGGCTACACCGGGGAGCTGTTTTTT | CASSAGGYTGELFF
. | TRBJ2-2 | TRBV5-1 | 14 | . | TGCGCCAGCAGCTTGGGAGATAACACCGGGGAGCAGTTTTTT | CASSLGDNTGEQFF
many | TRBJ2-7 | TRBV5-1 | 13 | . | TGCGCCAGCAGCAACCCGGGGAGCTACGAGCAGTACTTC | CASSNPGSYEQYF
. | TRBJ2-3 | TRBV18 | 17 | . | TGTGCCAGCTCACCACCGGGAGGGGGCGCTTACACAGATACGCAGTATTTT | CASSPPGGGAYTDTQYF
many | TRBJ2-7 | TRBV4-2 | 13 | TRBD1 | TGTGCCAGCAGCCAGACAGGGAGAAACGAGCAGTACTTC | CASSQTGRNEQYF
many | TRBJ2-4 | TRBV7-4 | 16 | TRBD2 | TGTGCCAGCAGCCCTATAGCGGGTGGAGCCAAAAACATTCAGTACTTC | CASSPIAGGAKNIQYF
few | TRBJ2-7 | TRBV7-9 | 13 | TRBD2 | TGTGCCAGCAGCCCCTGGACTAGCTACGAGCAGTACTTC | CASSPWTSYEQYF
many | TRBJ2-7 | TRBV28 | 14 | TRBD1 | TGTGCCAGCGGCCTAGGACAGGGGGCATACGAGCAGTACTTC | CASGLGQGAYEQYF
. | TRBJ2-2 | TRBV20-1 | 14 | TRBD1 | TGCAGTGCTGGGGACAGGGCGAACACCGGGGAGCTGTTTTTT | CSAGDRANTGELFF
. | TRBJ2-2 | TRBV20-1 | 15 | . | TGCAGTGCCAAACTCCCGGGACCCAATCCCGGGGAGCTGTTTTTT | CSAKLPGPNPGELFF
few | TRBJ1-2 | TRBV5-1 | 14 | . | TGCGCCAGCAGCTCCGGGGGGGCCAGTTATGGCTACACCTTC | CASSSGGASYGYTF
many | TRBJ2-5 | TRBV29-1 | 12 | TRBD1 | TGCAGCGTTGAAAAGGGGGCAGAGACCCAGTACTTC | CSVEKGAETQYF
. | TRBJ2-2 | TRBV7-8 | 15 | TRBD2 | TGTGCCAGCAGCCCCCGGACTAGCGGCACCGGGGAGCTGTTTTTT | CASSPRTSGTGELFF
few | TRBJ2-3 | TRBV7-8 | 14 | . | TGTGCCAGCAGCCTGCGCAGGGACTCAGATACGCAGTATTTT | CASSLRRDSDTQYF
few | TRBJ1-3 | TRBV3-1 | 15 | . | TGTGCCAGCAGCCAATGGGACATCCCTGGAAACACCATATATTTT | CASSQWDIPGNTIYF
. | TRBJ2-3 | TRBV3-1 | 16 | TRBD2 | TGTGCCAGCAGCCGCGGGACTAGCGGGGGCCGGGGTACGCAGTATTTT | CASSRGTSGGRGTQYF
. | TRBJ2-2 | TRBV18 | 17 | TRBD1 | TGTGCCAGCTCAATGAGCCGGGACAGGTATACCACCGGGGAGCTGTTTTTT | CASSMSRDRYTTGELFF
many | TRBJ1-4 | TRBV7-3 | 15 | TRBD1 | TGTGCCAGCAGCTTAAGGGACAGGGCCCTCCGAAAACTGTTTTTT | CASSLRDRALRKLFF
many | TRBJ2-1 | TRBV27 | 13 | . | TGTGCCAGCAGTTTAACAGGACGGAATGAGCAGTTCTTC | CASSLTGRNEQFF
many | TRBJ2-1 | TRBV24-1 | 14 | . | TGTGCCACCAGTTCAGGGGGGAAATACAATGAGCAGTTCTTC | CATSSGGKYNEQFF
few | TRBJ1-1 | TRBV20-1 | 10 | . | TGCAGTGCTAGCAGCACTGAAGCTTTCTTT | CSASSTEAFF
many | TRBJ1-1 | TRBV10-1 | 15 | . | TGCGCCAGCGGGACTTGCGTTGATCTGAACACTGAAGCTTTCTTT | CASGTCVDLNTEAFF
few | TRBJ2-1 | TRBV20-1 | 12 | . | TGCAGTGCTAGACCCCCAGCCCATGAGCAGTTCTTC | CSARPPAHEQFF
many | TRBJ1-6 | TRBV7-9 | 15 | TRBD1 | TGTGCCAGCAGCTCGGGACAGGGGGCAAGTTCACCCCTCCACTTT | CASSSGQGASSPLHF
many | TRBJ2-2 | TRBV4-2 | 16 | TRBD1 | TGTGCCAGCAGCTTCGGGGGACAGGGTGTCACCGGGGAGCTGTTTTTT | CASSFGGQGVTGELFF
many | TRBJ1-5 | TRBV6-1 | 14 | . | TGTGCCAGCAGTGCGACCTGGGGGAGGCAGCCCCAGCATTTT | CASSATWGRQPQHF
few | TRBJ2-5 | TRBV12-3/TRBV12-4 | 14 | . | TGTGCCAGCAGTTTAGGGGCACAGAGGGAGACCCAGTACTTC | CASSLGAQRETQYF
many | TRBJ2-2 | TRBV7-9 | 14 | . | TGTGCCAGCAGCCCACAACAGATCACCGGGGAGCTGTTTTTT | CASSPQQITGELFF
few | TRBJ2-1 | TRBV7-2 | 15 | TRBD1 | TGTGCCAGCAGCTTAACAGGGACAGTCAACAATGAGCAGTTCTTC | CASSLTGTVNNEQFF
many | TRBJ2-1 | TRBV28 | 15 | . | TGTGCCAGCAGTTCTGGAGGGGAAGGTAACAATGAGCAGTTCTTC | CASSSGGEGNNEQFF
many | TRBJ2-3 | TRBV29-1 | 12 | TRBD1 | TGCAGCGACAGGGGGTCCACAGATACGCAGTATTTT | CSDRGSTDTQYF
. | TRBJ1-1 | TRBV5-1 | 14 | . | TGCGCCAGCAGCTTGGGGGCCCCGGGGGCTGAAGCTTTCTTT | CASSLGAPGAEAFF
. | TRBJ2-7 | TRBV4-1 | 15 | TRBD1 | TGCGCCAGCAGCCAGCCTGGGACAGGGTCCTACGAGCAGTACTTC | CASSQPGTGSYEQYF
many | TRBJ2-1 | TRBV12-3/TRBV12-4 | 15 | . | TGTGCCAGCAGTTCGCGACAGCCCTCCTACAATGAGCAGTTCTTC | CASSSRQPSYNEQFF
. | TRBJ1-2 | TRBV7-9 | 13 | . | TGTGCCAGCAGCTTAGGGGAGTCCTATGGCTACACCTTC | CASSLGESYGYTF
many | TRBJ1-6 | TRBV7-2 | 14 | . | TGTGCCAGCAGCTCGCGACAGACCAATTCACCCCTCCACTTT | CASSSRQTNSPLHF
. | TRBJ1-1 | TRBV6-1 | 13 | . | TGTGCCAGCAGTGAGAACCCGGACAGATCAGCTTTCTTT | CASSENPDRSAFF
few | TRBJ2-3 | TRBV4-1 | 15 | . | TGCGCCAGCAGCCAAGTAGGGGCCTCCCCAGATACGCAGTATTTT | CASSQVGASPDTQYF
. | TRBJ2-7 | TRBV10-1 | 11 | . | TGCGCCAGCAGTGAGTCCTCCGAGCAGTACTTC | CASSESSEQYF
few | TRBJ2-7 | TRBV20-1 | 11 | . | TGCAGTGCTGATGTCATCTACGAGCAGTACTTC | CSADVIYEQYF
many | TRBJ2-5 | TRBV20-1 | 13 | . | TGCAGTAGACAACTAATTGGTAGGGAGACCCAGTACTTC | CSRQLIGRETQYF
. | TRBJ2-1 | TRBV27 | 16 | TRBD2 | TGTGCCAGCAGTTCCCCGACTAGCGGGAGGCCCAGTGAGCAGTTCTTC | CASSSPTSGRPSEQFF